These 20 T cell receptor beta chains share one sample of origin, sequenced in a study of T-cell reconstitution after alpha-beta-depleted transplantation in children. The TCRbeta library was prepared with unique molecular identifiers. MiXCR, applied by TCRdb to the PCR reads, yields one record per CDR3 protein. The repertoire holds around 500,000 distinct CDR3 sequences, roughly 23% seen once, with 13% to 15% in the top ten. The sample in question was PBMCs, mostly from graft donor cells, obtained 360 days after TCRalphabeta/CD19-depleted stem cell transplant. These receptor sequences come from a boy under two years old who had a stem cell transplant for acute myeloid leukemia, so the T cells may come from the graft donor.

The V and J genes are TRBV20-1 and TRBJ2-6; a possible D gene is TRBD2 (6 bases). V lost 6 bases, J lost 2 bases, and 11 bases lay in between. Per the germline V gene, CDR1 is DFQATT and CDR2 is SNEGSKA (reference sequence). There are 14 residues in the CDR3. The CDR3 region is CSAPGGPGANVLTF. The CDR3 DNA reads TGCAGTGCCCCCGGAGGGCCTGGGGCCAACGTCCTGACTTTC.

This clonotype was counted only a few times. The V and J genes are TRBV20-1 and TRBJ2-1, with 9 positions matching TRBD1. The CDR3 covers 15 residues. After removal of 7 bases from V and 7 bases from J, the junction contained 14 bases not matched to a gene. Per germline, CDR1 DFQATT and CDR2 SNEGSKA (reference sequence). The CDR3 DNA is TGCAGTGTCCAAGGGGGACAGGGACAGGGAAATGAGCAGTTCTTC. As protein: CSVQGGQGQGNEQFF.

The rearrangement links TRBV4-3 to TRBJ2-1, with D possibly being TRBD1 (5 bases). Germline-derived CDR1 and CDR2 are LGHNA and YSLEER. The CDR3 is 16 amino acids. V lost 4 bases and J lost 3, with 16 bases in between. The CDR3 region is CASSPIWGWVYNEQFF. CDR3 nucleotide sequence: TGCGCCAGCAGCCCGATTTGGGGCTGGGTCTACAATGAGCAGTTCTTC.

This clonotype was observed a few times. The genes are TRBV4-3 and TRBJ2-1, with D perhaps matching TRBD1 (6 bases). The CDR3 is 14 amino acids. Looked up from germline, CDR1 is LGHNA and CDR2 is YSLEER. V was trimmed by 4 bases and J by 4 bases, leaving 11 bases between them. The CDR3 loop is CASSRDNSYNEQFF. DNA of the CDR3: TGCGCCAGCAGCCGGGACAACAGTTACAATGAGCAGTTCTTC.

This chain joins TRBV6-2 or TRBV6-3 and TRBJ2-7, with a weak D call TRBD1 (6 bases). Germline CDR1 is MNHEY and CDR2 is SVGEGT. The CDR3 spans 12 residues. The V end lost 5 bases, the J end lost 3 bases, and 8 bases lay between the germline ends. CDR3: CASSETGYEQYF. The CDR3 region has the DNA TGTGCCAGCAGTGAGACAGGCTACGAGCAGTACTTC.

This clonotype occurred once. The genes are TRBV5-1 and TRBJ2-2; the D is unclear. Trimming shortened V by 0 bases and J by 8 bases, and 5 bases separated the two germline ends. CDR3 length: 12 residues. CDR1 is SGHRS, CDR2 YFSETQ, per germline. The CDR3 DNA follows: TGCGCCAGCAGCTTGGCCCAGGGGGAGCTGTTTTTT. Its translation: CASSLAQGELFF.

This clonotype was observed at least ten times. The chain joins TRBV20-1 to TRBJ2-4; 11 bases fit TRBD1. Germline-derived CDR1 and CDR2 are DFQATT and SNEGSKA (reference sequence). V lost 6 bases, J lost 1 base, and 8 bases stayed unmatched. This CDR3 is 16 amino acids long. The CDR3 bases are TGCAGTGCCGAGGACAGGGGGCTTCTTGCCAAAAACATTCAGTACTTC. Its translation: CSAEDRGLLAKNIQYF.

This chain uses TRBV28 with TRBJ1-1; D is ambiguous. The CDR3 extends over 15 amino acids. V lost 6 bases to trimming and J lost 7 bases, with 21 bases between them. Germline assignment: CDR1 MDHEN and CDR2 SYDVKM. The CDR3 here is CASRETTDIVNEAFF. CDR3 nucleotide sequence: TGTGCCAGCAGGGAGACGACCGACATAGTAAATGAAGCTTTCTTT.

In its sample, this clonotype was seen many times. The genes are TRBV4-3 and TRBJ2-1; D is unresolved. This CDR3 spans 13 amino acids. Germline loops: CDR1 LGHNA, CDR2 YSLEER. V shed 1 base and J shed 8 bases, with 9 bases lying between them. The CDR3 protein is CASSQGGEDEQFF. CDR3 coding DNA: TGCGCCAGCAGCCAAGGTGGCGAGGATGAGCAGTTCTTC.

The chain couples TRBV6-2 or TRBV6-3 to TRBJ2-1; 7 nucleotides align to TRBD2. With V trimmed by 6 bases and J by 8 bases, 10 bases remained unmatched. Germline V lookup: CDR1 MNHEY, CDR2 SVGEGT. The CDR3 runs to 14 residues. CDR3 in DNA: TGTGCCAGCAGCTTCTACCGACTAGCCGATGAGCAGTTCTTC. As protein: CASSFYRLADEQFF.

This clonotype was seen repeatedly, ten times or more. V gene TRBV5-8 combines with J gene TRBJ2-2; possibly TRBD1 or TRBD2 for D (5 bases each). V lost 4 bases, J lost 0 bases, and 10 bases lay in between. Looked up from germline, CDR1 is SGHTS and CDR2 is YDEGEE. CDR3 length: 15 amino acids. DNA of the CDR3: TGTGCCAGCAGCACGGGACGGGCGAACACCGGGGAGCTGTTTTTT. Protein: CASSTGRANTGELFF.

This clonotype was seen more than once but under ten times. The rearrangement joins TRBV20-1 to TRBJ2-2; D is tentatively TRBD1 or TRBD2 (6 bases each). In germline, CDR1 is DFQATT, CDR2 SNEGSKA (reference sequence). Trimming removed 6 bases from V and 1 base from J, with 15 bases in between. CDR3 size: 15 residues. The CDR3 here is CSAGRGPENTGELFF. DNA for the CDR3: TGCAGTGCGGGTCGGGGGCCCGAGAACACCGGGGAGCTGTTTTTT.

The rearrangement joins TRBV6-5 to TRBJ1-1; 7 nucleotides match TRBD1. The CDR3 is 15 amino acids. J was trimmed by 2 bases and V by 0 bases; bases with no gene match: 3. CDR1 and CDR2 from the germline V gene are MNHEY and SVGAGI. CDR3 DNA: TGTGCCAGCAGTTACTCGGGGACAGCCAACACTGAAGCTTTCTTT. Translating it yields CASSYSGTANTEAFF.

As regards this clonotype: The missing conserved phenylalanine or tryptophan at the end of this CDR3 makes a read error likely. The chain recombines TRBV12-3 or TRBV12-4 with TRBJ1-1, with 7 bases that match TRBD1. The CDR3 has 14 amino acids. The V gene end was trimmed by 2 bases and the J gene end by 5 bases; junction bases not matched to a gene: 5. This chain's CDR3 is CASSLPGGGTEAFY. CDR3 nucleotide sequence: TGTGCCAGCAGTTTACCAGGGGGAGGGACTGAAGCTTTCTAT.

This clonotype was detected only a few times. The chain combines TRBV18 with TRBJ1-2; possibly TRBD1 for D (5 bases). The V gene's germline CDR1 is KGHSH and CDR2 LQKENI. The CDR3 length is 13 residues. Deletions cut 3 bases from V and 4 bases from J, with 9 bases between. DNA of the CDR3: TGTGCCAGCTCACCGGGACTCGTCTATGGCTACACCTTC. Protein sequence: CASSPGLVYGYTF.

The chain employs TRBV18 and TRBJ2-3; tentative D call: TRBD1 (7 bases). V lost 2 bases to trimming and J lost 6 bases, with 15 bases between them. There are 15 residues in the CDR3. Germline CDR1 is KGHSH and CDR2 is LQKENI. The CDR3 DNA reads as TGTGCCAGCTCACCAACAGGGGCCAGCGGGGATACGCAGTATTTT. Protein sequence: CASSPTGASGDTQYF. Variable domain in full (rest from reference TRBV18 and TRBJ2-3): NAGVMQNPRHLVRRRGQEARLRCSPMKGHSHVYWYRQLPEEGLKFMVYLQKENIIDESGMPKERFSAEFPKEGPSILRIQQVVRGDSAAYFCASSPTGASGDTQYFGPGTRLTVL.

This clonotype was seen repeatedly, ten times or more. The chain joins TRBV10-3 to TRBJ2-7, with D perhaps TRBD1 (5 bases). CDR3 size: 12 residues. Germline CDR1 ENHRY, CDR2 SYGVKD. V lost 5 bases and J 6 bases, leaving 11 bases between the germline ends. The CDR3 protein is CAISPFQGEQYF. CDR3 DNA: TGTGCCATCAGTCCCTTCCAGGGCGAGCAGTACTTC.

The chain has TRBV5-1 and TRBJ2-4; D ambiguous. Per germline, CDR1 SGHRS and CDR2 YFSETQ. This CDR3 spans 16 amino acids. V was cut by 2 bases and J by 0 bases, with 12 bases left in between. In DNA, the CDR3 is TGCGCCAGCAGCTTCGGATCGCTGCTAGCCAAAAACATTCAGTACTTC. This encodes CASSFGSLLAKNIQYF.

In this sample, this clonotype turned up many times. The junction does not match germline at one end; this may be a read error. The chain combines TRBV5-1 with TRBJ1-6; maybe TRBD1 (5 bases). The CDR3 length is 15 residues. Germline CDR1 is SGHRS and CDR2 is YFSETQ. The DNA of the CDR3 is TGCGCCAGCAGCTTGAGGCAGGGTCAGGATTCACCCCTTCACTTT. Translation: CASSLRQGQDSPLHF.

This sequence joins TRBV6-5 and TRBJ1-3; no clear D. The CDR3 sequence is 15 residues long. Germline V gene data show CDR1 as MNHEY and CDR2 as SVGAGI. Deletions cut 0 bases from V and 7 bases from J, with 13 bases between. This CDR3 is CASSYSRGFGNTIYF. The CDR3, as DNA: TGTGCCAGCAGTTACTCGAGAGGCTTCGGGAACACCATATATTTT.